This T cell receptor (beta chain) appears in the sequencing data of a study of beta chain features in type 1 diabetes. Overall study context: Approximately 100 million sorted cells were examined across all samples.

This clone was picked up a small number of times. Trimming removed 7 bases from V and 0 bases from J, with 7 bases in between. The CDR3 covers 13 residues. Per the germline V gene, CDR1 is WNHNN and CDR2 is SYGVQD (reference sequence). Of the isolated RNA, all was reverse transcribed, and so the sequenced material was expressed TCRB transcripts. Assay used: immunoSEQ multiplex PCR; TCRdb lists only in-frame clones, some missing. The table records hundreds of thousands of clones, about a sixth of them present only once. What was sequenced was naive CD4+ T cells from blood. The origin of this receptor is a young man in good health. The chain joins TRBV10-1 to TRBJ2-1; D is undetermined. The CDR3 sequence is CASIVGSYNEQFF. The CDR3 DNA reads as TGCGCCAGCATTGTGGGCTCCTACAATGAGCAGTTCTTC.